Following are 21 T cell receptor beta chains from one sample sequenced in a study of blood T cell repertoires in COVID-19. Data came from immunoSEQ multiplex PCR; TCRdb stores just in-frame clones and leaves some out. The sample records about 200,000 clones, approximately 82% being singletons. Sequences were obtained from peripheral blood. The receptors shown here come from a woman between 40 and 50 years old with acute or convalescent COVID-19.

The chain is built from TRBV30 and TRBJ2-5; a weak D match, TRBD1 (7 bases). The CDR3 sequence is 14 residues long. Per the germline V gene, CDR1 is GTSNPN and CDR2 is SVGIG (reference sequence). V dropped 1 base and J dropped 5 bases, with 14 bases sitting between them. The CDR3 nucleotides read TGTGCCTGGAGTGATGGAGGGGGCGGGGAGACCCAGTACTTC. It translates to CAWSDGGGGETQYF.

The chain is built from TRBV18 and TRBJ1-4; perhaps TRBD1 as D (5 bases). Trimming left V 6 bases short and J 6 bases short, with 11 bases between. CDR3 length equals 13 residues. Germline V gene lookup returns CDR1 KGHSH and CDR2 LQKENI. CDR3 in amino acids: CASSLWGDEKLFF. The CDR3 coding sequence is TGTGCCAGCTCCCTCTGGGGGGATGAAAAACTGTTTTTT.

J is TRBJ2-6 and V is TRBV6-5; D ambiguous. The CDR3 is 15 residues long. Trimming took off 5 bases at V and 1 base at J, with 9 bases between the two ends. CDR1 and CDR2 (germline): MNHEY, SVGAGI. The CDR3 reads CASSTAASGANVLTF. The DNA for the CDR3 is TGTGCCAGCAGTACCGCGGCGTCTGGGGCCAACGTCCTGACTTTC.

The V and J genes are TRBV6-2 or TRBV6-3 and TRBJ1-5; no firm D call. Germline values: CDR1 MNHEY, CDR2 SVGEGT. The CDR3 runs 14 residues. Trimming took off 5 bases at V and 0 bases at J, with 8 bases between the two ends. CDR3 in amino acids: CASSIRSSNQPQHF. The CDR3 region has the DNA TGTGCCAGCAGTATTCGGAGTAGCAATCAGCCCCAGCATTTT.

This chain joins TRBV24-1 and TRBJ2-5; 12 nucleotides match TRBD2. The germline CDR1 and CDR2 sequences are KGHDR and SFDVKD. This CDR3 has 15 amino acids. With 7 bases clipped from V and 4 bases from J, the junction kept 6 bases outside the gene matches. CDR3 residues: CATSKTGLAGETQYF. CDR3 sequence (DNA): TGTGCCACCAGCAAAACGGGACTAGCGGGAGAGACCCAGTACTTC.

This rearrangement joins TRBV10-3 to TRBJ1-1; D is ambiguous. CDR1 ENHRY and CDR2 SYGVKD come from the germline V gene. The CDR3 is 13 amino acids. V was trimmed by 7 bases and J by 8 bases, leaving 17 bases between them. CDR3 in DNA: TGTGCCATCACCTCGAGTGGTCAAAAAGAAGCTTTCTTT. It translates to CAITSSGQKEAFF.

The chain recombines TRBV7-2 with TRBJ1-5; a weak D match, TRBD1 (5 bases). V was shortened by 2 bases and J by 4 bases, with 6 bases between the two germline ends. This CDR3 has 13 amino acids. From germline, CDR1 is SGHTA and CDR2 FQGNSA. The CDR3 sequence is CASSLQGNQPQHF. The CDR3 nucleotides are TGTGCCAGCAGCTTACAGGGAAATCAGCCCCAGCATTTT.

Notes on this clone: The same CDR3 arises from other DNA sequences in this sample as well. Here the CDR3 DNA reads TGTGCCAGTAGTATAGACAGGGGGACTGAAGCTTTCTTT. It yields the protein CASSIDRGTEAFF. The rearrangement joins TRBV19 to TRBJ1-1; TRBD1 agrees at 7 bases. This CDR3 comprises 13 residues. Germline values: CDR1 LNHDA, CDR2 SQIVND (reference sequence). Trimming took 0 bases from V and 5 from J; bases not matched to a gene: 0.

CDR3 loop: CASSLSLTGTSWGEQFF. The CDR3 region has the DNA TGTGCCAGCAGCTTGTCCCTAACCGGGACTAGTTGGGGTGAGCAGTTCTTC. V is TRBV7-9 and J is TRBJ2-1; 8 bases are a match to TRBD2. The CDR3 loop spans 17 amino acids. V was pared by 3 bases and J by 9 bases, with 16 bases of the junction left unmatched. Looked up from germline, CDR1 is SEHNR and CDR2 is FQNEAQ (reference sequence).

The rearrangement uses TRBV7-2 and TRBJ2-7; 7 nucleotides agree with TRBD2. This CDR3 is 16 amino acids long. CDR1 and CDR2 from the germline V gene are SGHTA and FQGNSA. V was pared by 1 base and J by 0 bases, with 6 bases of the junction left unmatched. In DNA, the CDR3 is TGTGCCAGCAGCTTAGGTAGCGGGCGCCACTCCTACGAGCAGTACTTC. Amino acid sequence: CASSLGSGRHSYEQYF.

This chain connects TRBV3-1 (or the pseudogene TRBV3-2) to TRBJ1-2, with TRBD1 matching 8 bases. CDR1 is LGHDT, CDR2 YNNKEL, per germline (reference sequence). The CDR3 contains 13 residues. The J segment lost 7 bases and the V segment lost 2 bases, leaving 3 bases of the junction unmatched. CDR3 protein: CASSQSRGPGYTF. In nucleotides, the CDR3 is TGTGCCAGCAGCCAAAGCAGGGGGCCTGGCTACACCTTC.

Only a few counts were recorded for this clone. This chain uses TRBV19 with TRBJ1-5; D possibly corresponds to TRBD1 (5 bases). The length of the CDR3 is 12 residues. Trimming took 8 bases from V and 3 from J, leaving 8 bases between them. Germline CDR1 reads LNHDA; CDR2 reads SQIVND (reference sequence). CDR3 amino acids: CASGHFNQPQHF. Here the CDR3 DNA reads TGTGCCAGTGGACATTTCAATCAGCCCCAGCATTTT.

CDR3 loop: CASSRQGANYEQYF. Here the CDR3 DNA reads TGCGCCAGCAGCCGACAGGGGGCAAACTACGAGCAGTACTTC. The chain has TRBV5-1 and TRBJ2-7, with TRBD1 matching 10 bases. V lost 4 bases, J lost 3 bases, and 4 bases stayed unmatched. The V gene's germline CDR1 is SGHRS and CDR2 YFSETQ. The CDR3 is made up of 14 amino acids.

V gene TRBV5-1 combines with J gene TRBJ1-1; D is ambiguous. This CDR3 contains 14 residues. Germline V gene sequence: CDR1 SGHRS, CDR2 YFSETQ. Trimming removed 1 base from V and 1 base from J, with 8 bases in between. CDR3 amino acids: CASSLFTQNTEAFF. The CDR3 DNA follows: TGCGCCAGCAGCTTGTTTACACAGAACACTGAAGCTTTCTTT. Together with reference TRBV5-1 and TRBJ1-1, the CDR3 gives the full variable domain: KAGVTQTPRYLIKTRGQQVTLSCSPISGHRSVSWYQQTPGQGLQFLFEYFSETQRNKGNFPGRFSGRQFSNSRSEMNVSTLELGDSALYLCASSLFTQNTEAFFGQGTRLTVV.

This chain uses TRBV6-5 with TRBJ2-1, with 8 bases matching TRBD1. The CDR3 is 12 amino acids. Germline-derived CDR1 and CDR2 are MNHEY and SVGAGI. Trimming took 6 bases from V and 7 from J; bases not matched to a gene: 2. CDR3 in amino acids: CASSTGGNEQFF. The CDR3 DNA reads TGTGCCAGCAGCACAGGGGGAAATGAGCAGTTCTTC.

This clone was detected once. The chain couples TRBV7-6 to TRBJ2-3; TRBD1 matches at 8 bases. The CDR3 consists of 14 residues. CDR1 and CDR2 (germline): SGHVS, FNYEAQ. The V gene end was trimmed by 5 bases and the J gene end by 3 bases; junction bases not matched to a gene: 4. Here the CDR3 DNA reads TGTGCCAGCAGCCCAGGGGGCTGGACAGATACGCAGTATTTT. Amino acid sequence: CASSPGGWTDTQYF.

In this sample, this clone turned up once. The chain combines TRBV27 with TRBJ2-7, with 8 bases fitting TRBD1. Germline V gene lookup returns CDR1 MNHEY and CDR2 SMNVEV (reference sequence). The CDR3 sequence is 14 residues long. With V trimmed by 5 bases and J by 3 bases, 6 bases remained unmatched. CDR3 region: CASSPGTGDYEQYF. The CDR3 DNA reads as TGTGCCAGCAGTCCCGGGACAGGAGACTACGAGCAGTACTTC.

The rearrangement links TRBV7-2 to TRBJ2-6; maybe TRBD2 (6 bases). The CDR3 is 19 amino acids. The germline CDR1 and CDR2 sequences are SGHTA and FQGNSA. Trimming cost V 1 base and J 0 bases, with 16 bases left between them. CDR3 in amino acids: CASSLDRGNKISGANVLTF. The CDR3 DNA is TGTGCCAGCAGCTTAGATCGGGGGAATAAGATCTCTGGGGCCAACGTCCTGACTTTC.

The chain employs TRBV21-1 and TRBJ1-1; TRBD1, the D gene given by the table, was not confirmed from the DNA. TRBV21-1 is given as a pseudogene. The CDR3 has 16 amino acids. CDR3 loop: CASSKVSGTGKTEAFF. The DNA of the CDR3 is TGTGCCAGCAGCAAAGTCTCCGGGACAGGGAAGACTGAAGCTTTCTTT.

The CDR3 reads CASSFPESNEQFF. In DNA, the CDR3 is TGTGCCAGCAGTTTCCCAGAAAGCAATGAGCAGTTCTTC. The V call is TRBV12-3 or TRBV12-4, the J call TRBJ2-1; D is undetermined. The CDR3 totals 13 residues. With 3 bases removed from V and 6 bases from J, the gap between germline ends came to 9 bases.

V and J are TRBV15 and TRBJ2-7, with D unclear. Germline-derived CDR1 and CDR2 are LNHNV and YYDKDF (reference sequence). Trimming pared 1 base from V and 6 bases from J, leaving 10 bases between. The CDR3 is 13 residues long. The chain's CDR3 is CATSRVTEAEQYF. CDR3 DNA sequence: TGTGCCACCAGCAGAGTTACCGAAGCCGAGCAGTACTTC.